This is a list of T cell receptor beta chains from one sample in a study of blood T cell repertoires in COVID-19. Libraries were prepared by immunoSEQ multiplex PCR; TCRdb keeps only in-frame clonotypes and omits some of them. The table includes 180,000 or so clones, approximately 86% detected once. The sequencing sample was made of peripheral blood. These receptors were collected from a man between 18 and 29 years old with acute or convalescent COVID-19. Each CDR3 is given with its conserved first and last residue. Each record gives: clone size, J gene, D gene, V gene, CDR3 protein, CDR3 DNA. D genes are given only for firm matches. Not every row has a clone size; where given, it reads once, few, many or a size class.

>-|TRBJ2-3|TRBD2|TRBV6-4
CASSDSAGGPDTQYF
TGTGCCAGCAGTGACTCTGCGGGGGGGCCGGATACGCAGTATTTT
>-|TRBJ1-2|-|TRBV27
CASSFTGYRGYTF
TGTGCCAGCAGTTTTACAGGGTATCGCGGCTACACCTTC
>-|TRBJ1-1|TRBD1|TRBV7-3
CASSVGQGAHTEAFF
TGTGCCAGCAGCGTTGGACAGGGGGCACACACTGAAGCTTTCTTT
>-|TRBJ1-2|-|TRBV12-3/TRBV12-4
CASSSGSYGYTF
TGTGCCAGCAGTTCGGGGTCCTATGGCTACACCTTC
>once|TRBJ1-6|TRBD1|TRBV7-9
CASSPQGESPLHF
TGTGCCAGCAGCCCACAGGGGGAATCACCCCTCCACTTT
>few|TRBJ1-5|-|TRBV5-8
CASNGGGAYPQHF
TGTGCCAGCAACGGGGGAGGGGCGTATCCCCAGCATTTT
>medium-sized|TRBJ1-1|TRBD1|TRBV14
CASSLNRGQGRTEAFF
TGTGCCAGCAGCCTAAACAGGGGGCAGGGTAGAACTGAAGCTTTCTTT
>once|TRBJ1-5|-|TRBV11-2
CASSLVGGSNQPQHF
TGTGCCAGCAGCTTAGTAGGGGGAAGCAATCAGCCCCAGCATTTT
>-|TRBJ1-5|TRBD1|TRBV10-3
CAIRADRGQPQHF
TGTGCCATCAGAGCAGACAGGGGTCAGCCCCAGCATTTT
>-|TRBJ1-2|-|TRBV29-1
CSVAGANYGYTF
TGCAGCGTTGCCGGGGCTAACTATGGCTACACCTTC
>-|TRBJ1-3|-|TRBV28
CASSSQLNTIYF
TGTGCCAGCAGTTCGCAACTAAACACCATATATTTT
>-|TRBJ2-7|TRBD1|TRBV25-1
CASSEGQPSSYEQYF
TGTGCCAGCAGTGAGGGACAGCCGAGCTCCTACGAGCAGTACTTC
>-|TRBJ1-2|-|TRBV28
CASSLPKVEGAAYGYTF
TGTGCCAGCAGTTTGCCAAAGGTTGAGGGTGCGGCCTATGGCTACACCTTC
>-|TRBJ1-1|-|TRBV6-5
CASSRTVRGTEAFF
TGTGCCAGCAGTCGGACAGTACGGGGCACTGAAGCTTTCTTT